The clone carrying this T cell receptor beta chain has a count of ten or more. Its specificity is not known. Germline values: CDR1 DFQATT, CDR2 SNEGSKA (reference sequence). The CDR3 consists of 15 residues. The ends lost 5 bases at V and 6 bases at J; junction bases unmatched: 12. The entry originates in a study of early T cells in non-severe SARS-CoV-2 infection. Overall study: Sequencing targeted bulk RNA from unsorted whole blood, leaving chains unpaired. Study results and limitations: Lookups in VDJdb leaned toward anti-spike CD8 responses and missed private and CD4 specificities.

Unique molecular identifiers were attached to individual cDNA molecules. TCRdb redid the calling of the 5' RACE reads with MiXCR, one entry per CDR3 protein. This sample carries tens of thousands of distinct CDR3 sequences, about 6% of them seen once, and the ten largest clones take 4.5% to 5.5%. V gene TRBV20-1 combines with J gene TRBJ2-1; TRBD2 agrees at 8 bases. Sample: whole blood. This TCR was recovered from an adult who was a healthcare worker with PCR-confirmed SARS-CoV-2 infection or an uninfected control (not recorded which). CDR3 in amino acids: CSADPTSAVINEQFF. DNA of the CDR3: TGCAGTGCTGATCCGACTAGCGCGGTCATCAATGAGCAGTTCTTC.